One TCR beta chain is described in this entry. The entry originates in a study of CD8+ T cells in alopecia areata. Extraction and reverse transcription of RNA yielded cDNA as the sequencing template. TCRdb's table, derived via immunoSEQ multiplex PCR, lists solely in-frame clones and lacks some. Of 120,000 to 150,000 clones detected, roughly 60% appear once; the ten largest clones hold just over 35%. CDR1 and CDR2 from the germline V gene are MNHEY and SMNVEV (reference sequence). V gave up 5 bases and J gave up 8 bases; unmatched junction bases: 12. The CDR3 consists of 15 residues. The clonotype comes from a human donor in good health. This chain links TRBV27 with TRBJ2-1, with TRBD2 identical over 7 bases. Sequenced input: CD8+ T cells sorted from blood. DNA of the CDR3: TGTGCCAGCAGTCCCGCCGAGGCGGGAGTGGATGAGCAGTTCTTC. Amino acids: CASSPAEAGVDEQFF.